The 17 T cell receptor beta chains listed next were all sequenced from one sample in a study of beta chain features in type 1 diabetes. Sequenced material consisted of expressed TCRB transcripts (all of the isolated RNA was reverse transcribed). The data were produced by immunoSEQ multiplex PCR, yet TCRdb's version contains in-frame clones alone and is incomplete. This sample yields approximately 170,000 clones, of which 9% to 10% are seen a single time; under 2.5% belongs to the top ten. Sequenced material: central memory CD4+ T cells from blood. The origin of the receptors is a woman aged 18-30 years in good health.

The rearrangement uses TRBV5-4 and TRBJ2-5; D is perhaps TRBD2 (6 bases). This CDR3 region has 14 residues. Trimming took off 6 bases at V and 3 bases at J, with 15 bases between the two ends. Per germline, CDR1 SGHNT and CDR2 YYREEE (reference sequence). The CDR3 spells CASTTIGGKETQYF. The CDR3 DNA reads as TGTGCCAGCACCACCATCGGGGGAAAAGAGACCCAGTACTTC.

Points on this clone: Different DNA sequences within this sample yield the same CDR3. DNA of the CDR3: TGTGCCAGCAGCCAAGACAGAAACACTGAAGCTTTCTTT. Amino acids: CASSQDRNTEAFF. This chain uses TRBV14 with TRBJ1-1; D is ambiguous. Between the trimmed V and J ends, which lost 0 bases and 2 bases, there was a span of 4 bases. CDR3 length: 13 residues. Germline assignment: CDR1 SGHDN and CDR2 FVKESK.

The CDR3 protein is CAWTPTGMSAEQYF. CDR3 DNA: TGTGCCTGGACACCCACCGGGATGTCGGCCGAGCAGTACTTC. J is TRBJ2-7 and V is TRBV30; possible D gene TRBD2, 5 bases. CDR1 and CDR2 (germline): GTSNPN, SVGIG (reference sequence). Trimming pared 4 bases from V and 6 bases from J, leaving 19 bases between. This CDR3 is 14 amino acids long.

The chain has TRBV11-3 and TRBJ2-7, with 7 bases lining up with TRBD1. Germline CDR1 is SGHNT and CDR2 is YENEEA. V lost 5 bases, J lost 3 bases, and 4 bases stayed unmatched. This CDR3 has 13 amino acids. This CDR3 is CASSRDRVYEQYF. In DNA, the CDR3 is TGTGCCAGCAGCCGCGACAGGGTCTACGAGCAGTACTTC.

The genes are TRBV5-5 and TRBJ1-2, with TRBD1 identical over 7 bases. This CDR3 comprises 13 residues. The V segment lost 4 bases and the J segment 5 bases; nucleotides outside the gene matches: 5. Germline V CDR1 and CDR2: SGHKS, YYEKEE (reference sequence). The CDR3 DNA reads TGTGCCAGCAGCCCTGACAGGGAGTATGGCTACACCTTC. This sequence encodes CASSPDREYGYTF.

The V and J genes are TRBV5-8 and TRBJ1-5; 8 positions match TRBD1. V dropped 3 bases and J dropped 2; count of bases not matched to a gene: 4. Germline CDR1 SGHTS, CDR2 YDEGEE. The CDR3 totals 15 residues. This chain's CDR3 is CASSSHRGGNQPQHF. Written as DNA, the CDR3 is TGTGCCAGCAGCTCTCACAGGGGGGGCAATCAGCCCCAGCATTTT.

This clone appeared a few times. The rearrangement joins TRBV30 to TRBJ1-3; D is undetermined. From germline, CDR1 is GTSNPN and CDR2 SVGIG (reference sequence). The CDR3 is made up of 13 amino acids. Trimming cost V 6 bases and J 0 bases, with 9 bases left between them. CDR3 protein: CACNKYSGNTIYF. For the CDR3, the DNA is TGTGCCTGCAACAAGTACTCTGGAAACACCATATATTTT.

The rearrangement uses TRBV27 and TRBJ2-7; TRBD2 is a possible D gene (5 bases). This CDR3 contains 15 residues. The V end lost 3 bases, the J end lost 4 bases, and 16 bases lay between the germline ends. CDR1 is MNHEY, CDR2 SMNVEV, per germline (reference sequence). The CDR3 here is CASSLKEGSRYEQYF. As DNA, the CDR3 is TGTGCCAGCAGTTTGAAAGAAGGGAGTAGGTACGAGCAGTACTTC.

This clone was detected a few times. This chain connects TRBV29-1 to TRBJ2-7; possibly TRBD2 for D (6 bases). With 7 bases removed from V and 5 bases from J, the gap between germline ends came to 15 bases. CDR1 SQVTM and CDR2 ANQGSEA come from the germline V gene. The CDR3 is 12 residues long. Here the CDR3 reads CSGGTGWDEQYF. For the CDR3, the DNA is TGCAGCGGCGGGACCGGCTGGGACGAGCAGTACTTC.

This clone has more than one count but fewer than ten. The chain employs TRBV5-1 and TRBJ1-1, with D possibly matching TRBD1 (6 bases). V lost 2 bases to trimming and J lost 4 bases, with 12 bases between them. The germline gives CDR1 SGHRS, CDR2 YFSETQ. This CDR3 has 14 residues. The CDR3: CASSLQGGGTEAFF. The DNA of the CDR3 is TGCGCCAGCAGCTTACAGGGAGGGGGCACTGAAGCTTTCTTT.

To note about this clone: At one boundary the junction diverges from the germline segment, which might be a read error. The J gene is TRBJ2-1, the V gene TRBV4-3; D possibly corresponds to TRBD2 (6 bases). The CDR3 covers 16 residues. CDR1 and CDR2 (germline): LGHNA, YSLEER. The CDR3 bases are TGCGCCAGCAGCCAAGCCCCCGGGACTTCCTCCAATGAGCAGTTCTTC. The encoded protein is CASSQAPGTSSNEQFF.

J is TRBJ2-5 and V is TRBV5-1; tentative D call: TRBD2 (6 bases). This CDR3 comprises 14 residues. The germline V and J ends were trimmed by 6 bases and 2 bases, with 14 bases remaining between them. Germline CDR1 is SGHRS and CDR2 is YFSETQ. CDR3 in amino acids: CASTKVGLQETQYF. CDR3 DNA sequence: TGCGCCAGCACCAAGGTGGGACTTCAAGAGACCCAGTACTTC.

V gene TRBV5-1 combines with J gene TRBJ2-7, with unresolved D. Germline V gene data show CDR1 as SGHRS and CDR2 as YFSETQ. This CDR3 is built from 14 residues. Trimming shortened V by 2 bases and J by 0 bases, and 9 bases separated the two germline ends. CDR3 sequence (DNA): TGCGCCAGCAGCTTACAGACAAGCTCCTACGAGCAGTACTTC. Its protein is CASSLQTSSYEQYF. The variable domain in full, with the rest retrieved from reference TRBV5-1 and TRBJ2-7, is KAGVTQTPRYLIKTRGQQVTLSCSPISGHRSVSWYQQTPGQGLQFLFEYFSETQRNKGNFPGRFSGRQFSNSRSEMNVSTLELGDSALYLCASSLQTSSYEQYFGPGTRLTVT.

V usage is TRBV29-1 and J usage is TRBJ2-3, with 8 bases fitting TRBD2. This CDR3 is built from 15 residues. Germline CDR1 is SQVTM and CDR2 is ANQGSEA. The V gene end was trimmed by 4 bases and the J gene end by 4 bases; junction bases not matched to a gene: 10. For the CDR3, the DNA is TGCAGCGTTGGTGGACCTAGCGGGCGCCCAGATACGCAGTATTTT. It yields the protein CSVGGPSGRPDTQYF.

This chain joins TRBV27 and TRBJ1-4, with 7 nucleotides matching TRBD1. Trimming took 5 bases from V and 10 from J; bases not matched to a gene: 4. The CDR3 is 12 residues long. Germline-derived CDR1 and CDR2 are MNHEY and SMNVEV (reference sequence). CDR3 loop: CASSNRQGKLFF. The DNA of the CDR3 is TGTGCCAGCAGTAACCGACAGGGAAAACTGTTTTTT.

This clone was seen a few times. The CDR3 is CASSPRPQTGTEAFF. CDR3 DNA: TGTGCCAGCTCACCCCGACCCCAAACGGGCACTGAAGCTTTCTTT. This chain joins TRBV18 and TRBJ1-1; unclear D gene. The CDR3 sequence is 15 residues long. V was pared by 3 bases and J by 4 bases, with 15 bases between. Germline values: CDR1 KGHSH, CDR2 LQKENI. The full variable domain, in which reference TRBV18 and TRBJ1-1 provide the parts outside the CDR3, is NAGVMQNPRHLVRRRGQEARLRCSPMKGHSHVYWYRQLPEEGLKFMVYLQKENIIDESGMPKERFSAEFPKEGPSILRIQQVVRGDSAAYFCASSPRPQTGTEAFFGQGTRLTVV.

This clone was counted a few times. The V gene is TRBV7-3, the J gene TRBJ1-1, with D maybe TRBD1 (5 bases). The CDR3 sequence is 14 residues long. Germline loops: CDR1 SGHTA, CDR2 FQGTGA. The V and J ends lost 5 bases and 1 base respectively, with 11 bases between them. CDR3 amino acids: CASSPQGPNTEAFF. CDR3 bases: TGTGCCAGCAGCCCGCAGGGTCCGAACACTGAAGCTTTCTTT.